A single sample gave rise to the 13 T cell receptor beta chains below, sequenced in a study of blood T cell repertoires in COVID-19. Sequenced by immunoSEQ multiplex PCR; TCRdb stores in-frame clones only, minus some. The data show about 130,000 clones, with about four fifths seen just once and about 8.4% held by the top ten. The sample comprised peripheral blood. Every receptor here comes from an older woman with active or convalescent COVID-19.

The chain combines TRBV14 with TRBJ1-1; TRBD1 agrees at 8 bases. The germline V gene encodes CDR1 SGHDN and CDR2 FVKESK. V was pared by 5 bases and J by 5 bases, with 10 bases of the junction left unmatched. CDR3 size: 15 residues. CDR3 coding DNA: TGTGCCAGCAGCTCATTCGACAGGGGTGGGACTGAAGCTTTCTTT. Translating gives CASSSFDRGGTEAFF.

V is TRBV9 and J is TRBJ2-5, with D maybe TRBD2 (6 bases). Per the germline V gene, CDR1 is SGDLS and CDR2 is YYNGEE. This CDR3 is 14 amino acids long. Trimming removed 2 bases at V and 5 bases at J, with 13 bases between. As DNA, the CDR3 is TGTGCCAGCAGCGTGGGTCACGGGACTGAGACCCAGTACTTC. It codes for CASSVGHGTETQYF.

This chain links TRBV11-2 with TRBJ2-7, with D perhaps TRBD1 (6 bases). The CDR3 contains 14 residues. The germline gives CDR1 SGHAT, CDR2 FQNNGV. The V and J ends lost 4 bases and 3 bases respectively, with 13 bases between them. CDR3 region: CASSSHRDGYEQYF. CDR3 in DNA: TGTGCCAGCAGCTCTCACAGGGACGGCTACGAGCAGTACTTC.

The CDR3 DNA is TGTGCCAGCAGTGAAGTAGCAGGGGCCCACGTGAGCTATGGCTACACCTTC. The encoded protein is CASSEVAGAHVSYGYTF. The chain is built from TRBV6-1 and TRBJ1-2; D is possibly TRBD1 (6 bases). Germline CDR1 is MNHNS and CDR2 is SASEGT. Trimming shortened V by 1 base and J by 4 bases, and 19 bases separated the two germline ends. CDR3 length: 17 residues.

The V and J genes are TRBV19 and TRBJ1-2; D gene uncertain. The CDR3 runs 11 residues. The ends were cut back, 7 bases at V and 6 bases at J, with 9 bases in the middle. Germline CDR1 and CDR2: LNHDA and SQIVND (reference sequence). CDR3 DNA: TGTGCCAGTATTGGGAGCAATGGCTACACCTTC. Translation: CASIGSNGYTF.

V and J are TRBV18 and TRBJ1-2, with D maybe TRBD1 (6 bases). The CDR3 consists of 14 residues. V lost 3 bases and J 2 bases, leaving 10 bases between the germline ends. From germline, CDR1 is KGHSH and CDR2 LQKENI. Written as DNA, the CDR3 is TGTGCCAGCTCACCCGGGACACCGAACTATGGCTACACCTTC. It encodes CASSPGTPNYGYTF.

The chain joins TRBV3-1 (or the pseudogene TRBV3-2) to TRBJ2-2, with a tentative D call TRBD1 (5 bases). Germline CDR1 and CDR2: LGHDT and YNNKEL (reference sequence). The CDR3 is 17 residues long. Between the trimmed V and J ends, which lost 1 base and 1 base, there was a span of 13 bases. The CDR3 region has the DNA TGTGCCAGCAGCCAAGGGTCAGGGTCGATGAACACCGGGGAGCTGTTTTTT. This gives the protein CASSQGSGSMNTGELFF.

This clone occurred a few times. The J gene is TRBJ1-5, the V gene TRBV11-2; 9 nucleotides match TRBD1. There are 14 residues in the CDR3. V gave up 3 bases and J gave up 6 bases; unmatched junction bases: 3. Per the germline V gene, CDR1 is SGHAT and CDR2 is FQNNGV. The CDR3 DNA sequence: TGTGCCAGCAGCTTCGGACAGGGGAGTCAGCCCCAGCATTTT. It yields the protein CASSFGQGSQPQHF.

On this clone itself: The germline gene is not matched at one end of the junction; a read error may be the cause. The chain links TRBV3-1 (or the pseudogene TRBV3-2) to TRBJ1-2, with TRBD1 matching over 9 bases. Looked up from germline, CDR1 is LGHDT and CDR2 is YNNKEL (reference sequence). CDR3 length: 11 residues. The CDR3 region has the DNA TGTGCCAGCAGCCAAGAGGGACAGGGCTCCTTC. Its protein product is CASSQEGQGSF.

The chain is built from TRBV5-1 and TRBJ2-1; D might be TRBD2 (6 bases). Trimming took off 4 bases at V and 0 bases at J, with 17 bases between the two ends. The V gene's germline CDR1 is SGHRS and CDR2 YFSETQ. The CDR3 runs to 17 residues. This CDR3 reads CASSTQGAGSSYNEQFF. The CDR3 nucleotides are TGCGCCAGCAGCACCCAAGGCGCGGGAAGCTCCTACAATGAGCAGTTCTTC. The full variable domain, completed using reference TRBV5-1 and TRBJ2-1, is KAGVTQTPRYLIKTRGQQVTLSCSPISGHRSVSWYQQTPGQGLQFLFEYFSETQRNKGNFPGRFSGRQFSNSRSEMNVSTLELGDSALYLCASSTQGAGSSYNEQFFGPGTRLTVL.

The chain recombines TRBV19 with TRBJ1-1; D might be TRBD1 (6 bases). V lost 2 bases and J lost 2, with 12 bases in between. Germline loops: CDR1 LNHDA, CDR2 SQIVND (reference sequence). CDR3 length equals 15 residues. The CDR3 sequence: CASSIQDSFNTEAFF. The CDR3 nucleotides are TGTGCCAGTAGTATACAGGACAGTTTTAACACTGAAGCTTTCTTT.

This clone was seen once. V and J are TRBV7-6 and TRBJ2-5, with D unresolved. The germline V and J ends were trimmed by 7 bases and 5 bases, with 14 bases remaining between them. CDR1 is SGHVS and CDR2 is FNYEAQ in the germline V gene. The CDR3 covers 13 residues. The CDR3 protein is CASTSVVEETQYF. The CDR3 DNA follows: TGTGCCAGCACCTCGGTCGTTGAGGAGACCCAGTACTTC.

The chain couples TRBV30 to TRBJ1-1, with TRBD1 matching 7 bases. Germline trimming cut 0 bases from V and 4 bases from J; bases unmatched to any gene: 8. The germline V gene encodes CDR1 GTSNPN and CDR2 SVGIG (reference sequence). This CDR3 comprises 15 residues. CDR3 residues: CAWSVMRGLGTEAFF. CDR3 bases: TGTGCCTGGAGTGTAATGAGGGGGCTTGGCACTGAAGCTTTCTTT. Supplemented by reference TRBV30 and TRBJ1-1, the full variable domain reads SQTIHQWPATLVQPVGSPLSLECTVEGTSNPNLYWYRQAAGRGLQLLFYSVGIGQISSEVPQNLSASRPQDRQFILSSKKLLLSDSGFYLCAWSVMRGLGTEAFFGQGTRLTVV.